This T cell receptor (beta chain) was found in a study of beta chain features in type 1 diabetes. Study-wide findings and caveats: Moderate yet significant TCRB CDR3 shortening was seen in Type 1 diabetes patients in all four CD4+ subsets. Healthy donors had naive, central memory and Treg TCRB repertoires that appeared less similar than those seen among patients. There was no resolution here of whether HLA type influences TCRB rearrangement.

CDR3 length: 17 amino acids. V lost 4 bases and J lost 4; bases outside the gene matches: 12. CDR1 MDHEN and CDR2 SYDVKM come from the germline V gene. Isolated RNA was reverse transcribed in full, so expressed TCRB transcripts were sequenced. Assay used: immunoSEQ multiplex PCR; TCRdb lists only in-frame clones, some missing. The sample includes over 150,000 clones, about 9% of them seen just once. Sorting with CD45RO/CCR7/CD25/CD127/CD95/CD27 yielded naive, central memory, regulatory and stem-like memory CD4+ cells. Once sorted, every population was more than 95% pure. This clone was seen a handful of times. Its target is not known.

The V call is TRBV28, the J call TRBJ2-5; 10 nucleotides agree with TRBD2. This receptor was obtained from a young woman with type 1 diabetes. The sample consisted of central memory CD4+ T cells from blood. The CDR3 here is CASSSPLAGVVRETQYF. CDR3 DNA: TGTGCCAGCAGTTCACCTCTAGCGGGAGTGGTGCGAGAGACCCAGTACTTC.